This T cell receptor beta chain emerged from a study of T cells in Graves' hyperthyroidism and ophthalmopathy. Graves' hyperthyroidism was deemed stable absent ophthalmopathy progression within 18 months. The PBMCs had their origin in roughly 9.8 ml of fresh peripheral blood. V dropped 7 bases and J dropped 3 bases, with 23 bases sitting between them. The CDR3 sequence is 17 residues long. Germline V gives CDR1 MNHNS, CDR2 SASEGT. The source material, RNA transcripts, was used to amplify TCR beta CDR3 regions. During a first-round RT-PCR of the TCR CDR3, the HTBI primer set was used. TCRdb redid the calling of the multiplex PCR reads with MiXCR, one entry per CDR3 protein. The profile shows around 520,000 distinct CDR3 sequences, 12% to 15% of them singletons.

The sequence derives from a woman in her thirties or forties with Graves' hyperthyroidism. Sequencing was performed on blood. The V gene is TRBV6-1, the J gene TRBJ2-3, with D possibly being TRBD2 (5 bases). In nucleotides, the CDR3 is TGTGCCAGCACCGCGACTCTGCGGGCCCCCGATACAGATACGCAGTATTTT. The encoded protein is CASTATLRAPDTDTQYF.